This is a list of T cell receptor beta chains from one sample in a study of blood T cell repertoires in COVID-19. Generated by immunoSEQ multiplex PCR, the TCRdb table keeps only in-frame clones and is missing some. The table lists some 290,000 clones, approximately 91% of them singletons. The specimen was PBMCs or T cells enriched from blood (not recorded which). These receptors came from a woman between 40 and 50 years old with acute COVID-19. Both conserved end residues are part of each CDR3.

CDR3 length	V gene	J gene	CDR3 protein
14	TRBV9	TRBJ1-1	CASSPWGDNTEAFF
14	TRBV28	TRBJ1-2	CASRIGQGPEGYTF
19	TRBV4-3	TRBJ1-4	CASNQGGLVVSGSREKLFF
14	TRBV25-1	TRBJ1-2	CASSEGGRSEGYTF
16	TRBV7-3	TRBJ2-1	CASSLNAGSSYNEQFF
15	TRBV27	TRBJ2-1	CASSNQGGSYNEQFF
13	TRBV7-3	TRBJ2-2	CASSQTNTGELFF
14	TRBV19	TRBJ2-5	CASRPGGVEETQYF
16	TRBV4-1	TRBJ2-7	CASSLGLAGGTYEQYF
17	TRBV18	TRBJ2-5	CASSPSGGTTYQETQYF
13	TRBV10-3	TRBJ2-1	CAISAQQGNEQFF
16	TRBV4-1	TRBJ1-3	CASSQQRTGLGNTIYF
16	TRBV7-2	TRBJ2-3	CASSFGLAKGTDTQYF
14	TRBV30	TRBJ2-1	CASRTSGHNNEQFF
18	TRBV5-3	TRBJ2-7	CARSLTSLTSPEDYEQYF
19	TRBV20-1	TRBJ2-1	CSASPGLAGAGMYYNEQFF
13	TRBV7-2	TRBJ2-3	CASSQTSGREQYF
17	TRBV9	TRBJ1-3	CASSVGTGSNAGNTIYF
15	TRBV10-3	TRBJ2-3	CAISDPSGGTDTQYF
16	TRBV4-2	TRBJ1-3	CASSQDRSGIGNTIYF
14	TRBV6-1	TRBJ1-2	CASSETGTDYGYTF
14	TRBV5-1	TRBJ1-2	CASSSETGTYGYTF
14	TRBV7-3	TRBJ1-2	CASSSGSSNYGYTF
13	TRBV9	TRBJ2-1	CASSEAGYNEQFF
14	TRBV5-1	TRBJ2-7	CASSTGQGSYEQYF
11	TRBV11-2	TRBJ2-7	CASSRGYEQYF
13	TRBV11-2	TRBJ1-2	CASSLQGAGGYTF
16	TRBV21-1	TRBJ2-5	CASSTPGLAFMGTQYF
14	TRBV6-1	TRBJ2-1	CASSEAWQGNEQFF
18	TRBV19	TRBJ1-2	CASSIITSWGQGNYGYTF
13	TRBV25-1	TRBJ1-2	CATSKGQGAGYTF
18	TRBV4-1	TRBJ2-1	CASSQDLSGGALYNEQFF
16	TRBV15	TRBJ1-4	CATSSDLDRGDEKLFF
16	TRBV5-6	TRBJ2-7	CASSTGGHLRGGEQYF
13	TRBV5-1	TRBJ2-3	CASSNDRVDTQYF
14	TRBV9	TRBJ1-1	CASSPFRGETEAFF
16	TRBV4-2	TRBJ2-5	CASSQTGGLADETQYF
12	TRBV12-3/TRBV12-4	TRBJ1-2	CASSFFGQEYTF
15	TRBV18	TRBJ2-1	CASSPGTGSFNEQFF
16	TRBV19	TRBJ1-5	CASSTDRGLGNQPQHF
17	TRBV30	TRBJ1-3	CAWSTRRASISGNTIYF
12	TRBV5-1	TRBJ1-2	CASSSSGNGYTF
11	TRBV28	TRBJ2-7	CASSSLYEQYF
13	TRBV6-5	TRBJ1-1	CASERVMNTEAFF
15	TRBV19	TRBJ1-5	CATNQEGYSNQPQHF
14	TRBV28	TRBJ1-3	CASYRGQSGNTIYF
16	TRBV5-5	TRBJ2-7	CASSLWDSMTPYEQYF